This T cell receptor (beta chain) emerged from a study of naive and memory T cell subsets. Points from the study as a whole: This RNA-based method may be sensitive to activation-related transcript changes.

The SP2 primer and nested alpha and beta constant region primers amplified ligated cDNA in four rounds. Blood and skin TCR RNA was reverse transcribed with alpha and beta constant primers. TCRdb re-called the 5' RACE reads with MiXCR, one entry per CDR3 protein. This sample has around 56,000 distinct CDR3 sequences; 6% to 8% occur once, and the top ten carry 9% to 10%. TCR cDNA received a 3' ligated oligonucleotide that carried a UMI. Unsorted total RNA, roughly 1 to 1,100 ng, was DNase treated before reverse transcription. To note about this clonotype: Its cognate antigen is unknown.

The receptor was derived from a female donor in good health.

The CDR3 loop reads CASSSFDSINTGELFF. CDR3 coding DNA: TGTGCCAGCAGCTCCTTCGACAGCATTAACACCGGGGAGCTGTTTTTT. The chain combines TRBV7-6 with TRBJ2-2; a weak D match, TRBD1 (5 bases). Trimming took 4 bases from V and 2 from J, leaving 14 bases between them. Germline V lookup: CDR1 SGHVS, CDR2 FNYEAQ. This CDR3 spans 16 amino acids.